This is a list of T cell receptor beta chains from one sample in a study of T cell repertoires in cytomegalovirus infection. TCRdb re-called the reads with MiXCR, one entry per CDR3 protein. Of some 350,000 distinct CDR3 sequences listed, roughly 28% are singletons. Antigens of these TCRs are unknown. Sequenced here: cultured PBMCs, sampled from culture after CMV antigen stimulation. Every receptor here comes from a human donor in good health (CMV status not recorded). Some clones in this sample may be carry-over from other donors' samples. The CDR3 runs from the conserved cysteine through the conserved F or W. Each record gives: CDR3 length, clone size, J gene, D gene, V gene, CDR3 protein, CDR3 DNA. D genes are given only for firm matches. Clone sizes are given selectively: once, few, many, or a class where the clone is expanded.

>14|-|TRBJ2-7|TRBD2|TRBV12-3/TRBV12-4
CASTRTGGPYEQYF
TGTGCCAGCACGAGGACGGGGGGACCCTACGAGCAGTACTTC
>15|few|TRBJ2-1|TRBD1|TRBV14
CASSPTGQGFNEQFF
TGTGCCAGCAGCCCGACGGGACAGGGGTTCAATGAGCAGTTCTTC
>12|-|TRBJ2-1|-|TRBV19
CASWDGPNEQFF
TGTGCCAGCTGGGACGGGCCCAATGAGCAGTTCTTC
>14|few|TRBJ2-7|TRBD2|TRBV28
CASSLGTSWHEQYF
TGTGCCAGCAGTTTGGGGACTAGCTGGCACGAGCAGTACTTC
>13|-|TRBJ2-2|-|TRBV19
CASSIGVTGELFF
TGTGCCAGTAGTATCGGGGTTACCGGGGAGCTGTTTTTT
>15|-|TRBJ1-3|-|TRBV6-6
CASSEGDRDGNTIYF
TGTGCCAGCAGTGAGGGAGATCGTGACGGAAACACCATATATTTT
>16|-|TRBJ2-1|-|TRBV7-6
CASSIRTVSSYNEQFF
TGTGCCAGCAGCATTAGGACCGTCAGCTCCTACAATGAGCAGTTCTTC
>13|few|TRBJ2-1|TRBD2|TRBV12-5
CATNRGGSNEQFF
TGTGCTACCAACCGGGGGGGTTCGAATGAGCAGTTCTTC
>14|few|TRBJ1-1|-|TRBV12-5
CASGLRESSTEAFF
TGTGCTAGTGGTTTGAGGGAATCGTCCACTGAAGCTTTCTTT
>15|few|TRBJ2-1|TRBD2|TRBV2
CASSETLAGYNEQFF
TGTGCCAGCAGTGAAACACTAGCGGGGTACAATGAGCAGTTCTTC
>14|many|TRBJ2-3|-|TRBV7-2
CASSLIGSTDTQYF
TGTGCCAGCAGTTTGATTGGGAGCACAGATACGCAGTATTTT
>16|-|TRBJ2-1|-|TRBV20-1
CSARSSGAEFNNEQFF
TGCAGTGCTAGATCCTCCGGGGCGGAGTTCAACAATGAGCAGTTCTTC
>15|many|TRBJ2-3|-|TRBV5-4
CASSLGGAFTDTQYF
TGTGCCAGCAGCTTGGGTGGGGCTTTCACAGATACGCAGTATTTT
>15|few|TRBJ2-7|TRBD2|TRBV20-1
CSARSGTSGSYEQYF
TGCAGTGCTAGATCTGGGACTAGCGGCTCCTACGAGCAGTACTTC
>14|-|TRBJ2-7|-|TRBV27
CASSYRTGGYEQYF
TGTGCCAGCAGTTACCGGACGGGCGGGTACGAGCAGTACTTC
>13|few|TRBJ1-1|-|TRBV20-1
CSGSDWLNTEAFF
TGCAGTGGGTCGGACTGGCTGAACACTGAAGCTTTCTTT
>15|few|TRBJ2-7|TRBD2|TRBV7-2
CASSTRLAGDDEQYF
TGTGCCAGCAGCACCCGACTAGCGGGGGACGACGAGCAGTACTTC
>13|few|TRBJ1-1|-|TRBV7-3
CASSLTLGAEAFF
TGTGCCAGCAGCTTAACGCTAGGCGCTGAAGCTTTCTTT
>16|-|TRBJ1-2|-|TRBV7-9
CASSLVLQTGPNGYTF
TGTGCCAGCAGCTTAGTATTGCAGACAGGACCAAATGGCTACACCTTC
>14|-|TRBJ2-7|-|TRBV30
CAWCRAPNSYEQYF
TGTGCCTGGTGCCGGGCACCCAACTCCTACGAGCAGTACTTC
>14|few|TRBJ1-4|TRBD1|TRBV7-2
CASSPDRGSEKLFF
TGTGCCAGCAGCCCGGACAGGGGGAGTGAAAAACTGTTTTTT
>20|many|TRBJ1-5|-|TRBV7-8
CASSLLFVRSRSESNQPQHF
TGTGCCAGCAGCCTTCTTTTCGTTAGATCCAGGTCCGAGAGCAATCAGCCCCAGCATTTT
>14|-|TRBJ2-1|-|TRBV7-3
CASSMQGTYNEQFF
TGTGCCAGCAGCATGCAGGGGACCTACAATGAGCAGTTCTTC
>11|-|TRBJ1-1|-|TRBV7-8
CASSSLGEAFF
TGTGCCAGCAGCTCACTTGGCGAAGCTTTCTTT
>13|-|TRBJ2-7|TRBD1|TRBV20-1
CSASGQVRNEQYF
TGCAGTGCGTCGGGACAGGTCAGAAACGAGCAGTACTTC
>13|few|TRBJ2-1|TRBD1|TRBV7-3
CASRQTGGGEQFF
TGTGCCAGCAGACAGACAGGGGGCGGTGAGCAGTTCTTC
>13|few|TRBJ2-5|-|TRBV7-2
CASSIRREETQYF
TGTGCCAGCAGCATCCGACGGGAAGAGACCCAGTACTTC
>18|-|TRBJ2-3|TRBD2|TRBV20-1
CSASFSGRASALPDTQYF
TGCAGTGCTAGTTTTAGCGGGAGGGCCTCCGCCCTCCCAGATACGCAGTATTTT
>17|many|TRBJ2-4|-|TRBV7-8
CASSLVLGAVAKNIQYF
TGTGCCAGCAGCTTAGTACTCGGGGCTGTAGCCAAAAACATTCAGTACTTC
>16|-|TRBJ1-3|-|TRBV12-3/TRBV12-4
CASSYFRFVSGNTIYF
TGTGCCAGCAGTTACTTCCGATTTGTTTCTGGAAACACCATATATTTT
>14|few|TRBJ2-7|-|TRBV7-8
CASSLVRLAYEQYF
TGTGCCAGCAGCTTAGTTCGGCTAGCCTACGAGCAGTACTTC
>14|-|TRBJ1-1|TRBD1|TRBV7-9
CASSRGQQNTEAFF
TGTGCCAGCAGCAGGGGACAGCAGAACACTGAAGCTTTCTTT
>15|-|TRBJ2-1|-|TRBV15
CATSRAQGAGNEQFF
TGTGCCACCAGCAGAGCCCAAGGGGCCGGCAATGAGCAGTTCTTC
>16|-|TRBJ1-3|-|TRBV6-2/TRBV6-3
CASSYSPRSSGNTIYF
TGTGCCAGCAGTTACAGCCCCAGGTCGTCTGGAAACACCATATATTTT
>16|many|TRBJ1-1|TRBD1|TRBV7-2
CASSPRGGQGNTEAFF
TGTGCCAGCAGCCCTAGGGGGGGACAGGGGAACACTGAAGCTTTCTTT
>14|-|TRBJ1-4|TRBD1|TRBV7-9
CASSPKGQPEKLFF
TGTGCCAGCAGCCCGAAGGGACAGCCCGAAAAACTGTTTTTT
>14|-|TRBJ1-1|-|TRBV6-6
CASSPFGGGAEAFF
TGTGCCAGCAGCCCTTTCGGGGGAGGGGCTGAAGCTTTCTTT
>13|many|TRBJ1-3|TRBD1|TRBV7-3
CASSSHRGDTIYF
TGTGCCAGCAGCTCACACAGGGGGGACACCATATATTTT
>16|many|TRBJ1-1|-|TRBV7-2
CASSQRRALWDTEAFF
TGTGCCAGCAGCCAACGTCGGGCCCTGTGGGACACTGAAGCTTTCTTT
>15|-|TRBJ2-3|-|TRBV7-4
CASSPQAGSTDTQYF
TGTGCCAGCAGCCCTCAGGCGGGCAGCACAGATACGCAGTATTTT
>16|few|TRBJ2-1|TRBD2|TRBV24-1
CATSDPQRGGRNEQFF
TGTGCCACCAGTGATCCCCAGCGGGGGGGCCGCAATGAGCAGTTCTTC
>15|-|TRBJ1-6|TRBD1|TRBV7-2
CASSSGQDYNSPLHF
TGTGCCAGCAGTTCTGGACAGGATTATAATTCACCCCTCCACTTT
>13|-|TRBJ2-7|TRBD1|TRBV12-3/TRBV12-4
CASSPTGVDEQYF
TGTGCCAGCAGCCCTACAGGGGTAGACGAGCAGTACTTC
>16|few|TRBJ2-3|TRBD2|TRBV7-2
CASSSRTAGGTDTQYF
TGTGCCAGCAGCTCCAGGACAGCGGGAGGCACAGATACGCAGTATTTT
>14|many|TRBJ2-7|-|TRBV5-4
CASSPPGGHLEQYF
TGTGCCAGCAGCCCGCCCGGAGGGCATCTCGAGCAGTACTTC
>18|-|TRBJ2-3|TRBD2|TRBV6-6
CASSPGTSGGKSTDTQYF
TGTGCCAGCAGCCCCGGGACTAGCGGGGGGAAGAGCACAGATACGCAGTATTTT
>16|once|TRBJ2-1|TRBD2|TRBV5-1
CASSPYSGSSYNEQFF
TGCGCCAGCAGCCCGTATAGCGGGAGCTCCTACAATGAGCAGTTCTTC
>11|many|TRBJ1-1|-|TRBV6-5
CASHGNTEAFF
TGTGCCAGCCATGGGAACACTGAAGCTTTCTTT
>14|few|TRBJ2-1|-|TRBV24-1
CATSEGERTREQFF
TGTGCCACCAGTGAGGGGGAACGTACTCGGGAGCAGTTCTTC
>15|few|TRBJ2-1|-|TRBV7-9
CASSFEAGPPHEQFF
TGTGCCAGCAGCTTTGAGGCGGGTCCCCCCCATGAGCAGTTCTTC
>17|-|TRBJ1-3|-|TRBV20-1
CSARDQGSGVSGNTIYF
TGCAGTGCTAGAGATCAGGGTTCTGGGGTCTCTGGAAACACCATATATTTT
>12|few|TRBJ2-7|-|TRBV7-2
CASSLGWVEQYF
TGTGCCAGCAGCTTAGGGTGGGTCGAGCAGTACTTC
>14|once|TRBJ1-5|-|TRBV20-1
CSARTPHSNQPQHF
TGCAGTGCTCGGACACCTCATAGCAATCAGCCCCAGCATTTT
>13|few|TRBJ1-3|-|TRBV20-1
CSASPGPGNTIYF
TGCAGTGCTAGTCCCGGGCCCGGAAACACCATATATTTT